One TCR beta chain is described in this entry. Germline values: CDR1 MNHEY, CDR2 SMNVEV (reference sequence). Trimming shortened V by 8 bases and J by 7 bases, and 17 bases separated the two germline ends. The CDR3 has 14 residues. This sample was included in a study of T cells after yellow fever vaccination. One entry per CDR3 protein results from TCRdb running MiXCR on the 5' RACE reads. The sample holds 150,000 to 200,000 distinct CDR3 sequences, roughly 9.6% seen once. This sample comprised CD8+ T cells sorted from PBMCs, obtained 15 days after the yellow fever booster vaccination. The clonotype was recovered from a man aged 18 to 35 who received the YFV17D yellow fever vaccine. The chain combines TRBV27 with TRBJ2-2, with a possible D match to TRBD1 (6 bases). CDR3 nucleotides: TGTGCCAGCTCAGGGGCGGGCTATGGCGGGGAGCTGTTTTTT. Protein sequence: CASSGAGYGGELFF.